This T cell receptor beta chain originates from a study of cytomegalovirus exposure and HLA in healthy donors. Findings and caveats of the study: Researchers catalogued some 160 TCR beta chains as cytomegalovirus-associated.

Both 60 Vbeta primers and 13 Jbeta primers went into the PCR. The table came from immunoSEQ multiplex PCR; TCRdb's copy has only in-frame clones and leaves some out. Here the sample spans tens of thousands of clones, 55% to 80% being singletons. As for this clone: Its specificity is not known.

V lost 2 bases to trimming and J lost 0 bases, with 8 bases between them. The V gene's germline CDR1 is MNHNY and CDR2 SVGAGI (reference sequence). CDR3 length: 15 amino acids. The chain recombines TRBV6-6 with TRBJ1-3, with D unclear. The sequenced sample was PBMCs. The receptor's source is a woman between 25 and 40 years old in good health and CMV-seronegative. DNA for the CDR3: TGTGCCAGCAGTTACCCATTCGGCTCTGGAAACACCATATATTTT. It codes for CASSYPFGSGNTIYF.